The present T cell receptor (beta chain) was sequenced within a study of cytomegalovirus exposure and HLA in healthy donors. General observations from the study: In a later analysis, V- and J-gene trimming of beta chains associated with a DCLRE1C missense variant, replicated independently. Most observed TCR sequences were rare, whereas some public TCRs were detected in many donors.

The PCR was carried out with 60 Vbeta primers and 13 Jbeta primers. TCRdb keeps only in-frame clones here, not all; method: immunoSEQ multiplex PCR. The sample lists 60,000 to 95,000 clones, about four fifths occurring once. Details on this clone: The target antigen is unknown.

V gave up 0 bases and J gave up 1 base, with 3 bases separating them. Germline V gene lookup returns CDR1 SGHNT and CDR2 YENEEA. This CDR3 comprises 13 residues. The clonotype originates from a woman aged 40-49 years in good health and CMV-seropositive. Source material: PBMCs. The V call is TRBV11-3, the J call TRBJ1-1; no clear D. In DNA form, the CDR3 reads TGTGCCAGCAGCTTAGACGGGAACACTGAAGCTTTCTTT. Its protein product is CASSLDGNTEAFF.